Reported below is one T cell receptor beta chain. This clonotype was seen many times. The antigen it binds to is not known. No much larger clone exists at a distance of one base, and base qualities are not known. Spanning cysteine to phenylalanine, the CDR3 consists of 12 amino acids. Only the CDR3 part of the read is kept: 36 bases, read in frame from the first base. V and J are truncated by 0 bases and 3 bases respectively, leaving an intervening sequence of 2 bases. The CDR1 and CDR2 encoded by the germline V gene are SGHTA and FQGNSA. This sample was taken from a study of Graves' ophthalmopathy and Graves' hyperthyroidism (dated by TCRdb to about 2018). Regarding the study in general: Peripheral blood was collected at initial diagnosis, before any treatment. The study used signatures of the TCR beta repertoire to tell Graves' ophthalmopathy apart from Graves' hyperthyroidism and to predict which patients would progress to ophthalmopathy. In total, 135 blood samples were TCR-sequenced: 43 ophthalmopathy, approximately 80 hyperthyroidism and 17 hyperthyroidism-to-ophthalmopathy patients. To explore V-J signatures that separate ophthalmopathy from hyperthyroidism, a discovery set of about 98 patients was enrolled, consisting of about 45 with ophthalmopathy and approximately 57 with stable hyperthyroidism. For independent validation, a separate cohort was made up of around 18 hyperthyroidism patients plus 17 patients who later progressed from hyperthyroidism to ophthalmopathy. In six or seven hyperthyroidism patients, the T-cell repertoires found in thyroid tissue were compared with those found in blood. Once sampling was done, hyperthyroidism patients were given methimazole at a starting dose of 30 mg daily, while ophthalmopathy patients were given high-dose intravenous methylprednisolone. The approximately 97 discovery patients were randomly divided into training and test sets at a 7:3 ratio.

Hyperthyroidism was considered stable if no progression to ophthalmopathy occurred within 18 months of follow-up. The hyperthyroidism patients were 18 to 65 years old and newly diagnosed, with a disease duration of less than 2 months. Anyone with other autoimmune diseases, uncontrolled infections, pregnancy or lactation was excluded from the study. Clinical symptoms, serum thyroxine, TRAb, thyroid ultrasound and orbital computed tomography were used for diagnosis. Ficoll-Paque density gradient centrifugation was used to isolate PBMCs from 8.5 to 10 ml of fresh peripheral blood. Trizol reagent was used to extract the total RNA, and its quality was then checked on an Agilent 2100 Bioanalyzer. TCR beta CDR3 regions were amplified from RNA transcripts for repertoire sequencing. A first-round RT-PCR used HTBI primers with the Qiagen OneStep RT-PCR kit, followed by a second-round multiplex PCR, size selection and purification. Sequencing of the libraries was carried out on an Illumina HiSeq2000 in paired-end mode with 100 bp reads. The source study handled its data this way. Reads were processed with SOAPnuke, discarding reads with adapters, uncalled bases, mean Phred below 15, or no exact constant-primer or identifier match. COPE v1.2.5 was used to merge the high-quality paired reads. Each unique nucleotide sequence was defined as a clonotype, and clonotypes were aligned to IMGT TRB V, D and J references with MiTCR v1.1. Only V-J combinations with frequency above 0.0001 were analysed, covering 99.2% of repertoires. A TCR clonal expansion and chaos score per V-J combination was defined as the ratio of F50 clonal expansion to chaos observed in the TCRdist matrix. Welch's t-statistics and random forest were used to reduce the features to some 13 V-J combinations, which were then used as input to a naive Bayes classifier. The Morisita-Horn index was used to measure how similar the thyroid and blood repertoires were. TCRdb reanalyzed the raw reads on its own, using fastp at Q25 for trimming and MiXCR for clone calling, and kept in-frame beta chains. A single entry per CDR3 protein holds the most common genes and DNA from its merged rows. Clone size and V and J calls follow TCRdb, not the original study. This sample gives hundreds of thousands of distinct CDR3 sequences in total; around 21% of them show up just once. Together, the top ten hold around 3.1% of the sample.

General conclusions and limits of the study: No statistical method was used to set the sample size in advance, and the investigators knew which group each participant was assigned to. In validation, the model predicted ophthalmopathy progression with less than 71% sensitivity and around 72% specificity; some 13 predicted patients were CT-confirmed with GO in a median of around 6.5 months. The 13-signature model separated ophthalmopathy from stable hyperthyroidism with roughly 89% sensitivity and 81.08% specificity in cross-validation, and 80%/75% in the test set. Most expanded thyroid clonotypes with a frequency above 0.001 also appeared in blood, which suggests that blood repertoires may reflect the immune response in the thyroid.

This clonotype was obtained from a woman in her late teens or twenties with stable Graves' hyperthyroidism. Donor details come from another sample of the same person, matched by shared clones. The rearrangement combines TRBV7-2 with TRBJ1-1, with the identity of the D gene unclear. Sequencing used peripheral blood. The bases read TGTGCCAGCAGCTTAGCGCACACTGAAGCTTTCTTT. This encodes CASSLAHTEAFF.